A selection of T cell receptor beta chains follows, all from one sample in a study of shared clonotypes between healthy human individuals. Sequencing was performed with immunoSEQ multiplex PCR; in TCRdb, only in-frame clones are kept and a portion is missing. The sample carries some 2,000,000 clones, about 94% recorded once. Specimen: naive CD8+ T cells sorted from blood. The receptors were gathered from a man aged 18 to 30 in good health. Both conserved end residues are part of each CDR3. D genes are given only for firm matches. Clone sizes are given selectively: once, few, many, or a class where the clone is expanded.

D: .; V: TRBV13; size: .; CDR3: CASSAGTTEQYF
D: .; V: TRBV6-5; size: .; CDR3: CASSPQRAGELFF
D: TRBD1; V: TRBV7-8; size: .; CDR3: CASSLGGTGLYEQYF
D: .; V: TRBV7-9; size: .; CDR3: CASSLVGITDTQYF
D: .; V: TRBV28; size: .; CDR3: CASSKQTGFRTEAFF
D: .; V: TRBV5-6; size: .; CDR3: CASSLTGSWEREKLFF
D: .; V: TRBV19; size: .; CDR3: CASSIGWGTLNTEAFF
D: .; V: TRBV10-3; size: once; CDR3: CAITGQLNTGELFF
D: .; V: TRBV6-1; size: .; CDR3: CASSWDTVSSYEQYF
D: .; V: TRBV6-5; size: .; CDR3: CASSYGQGGVPDTQYF
D: .; V: TRBV27; size: .; CDR3: CASSLRPGPSYEQYF
D: TRBD1; V: TRBV5-6; size: .; CDR3: CASSLAGQGPNYGYTF
D: .; V: TRBV27; size: .; CDR3: CASSLSGNGYYEQYF
D: .; V: TRBV19; size: .; CDR3: CASRPGLSYEQYF
D: .; V: TRBV10-3; size: .; CDR3: CAISDESNTEAFF
D: .; V: TRBV7-6; size: .; CDR3: CATAVMGDGETQYF
D: TRBD1; V: TRBV19; size: .; CDR3: CASITQGAGGYTF
D: TRBD1; V: TRBV27; size: .; CDR3: CASSPLLPTGTAYEQYF
D: TRBD1; V: TRBV5-1; size: .; CDR3: CASRQGDGELFF
D: TRBD1; V: TRBV11-3; size: .; CDR3: CASSLRRGQGVGTDTQYF
D: .; V: TRBV7-9; size: .; CDR3: CASSPWSKAEKLFF
D: TRBD1; V: TRBV7-9; size: .; CDR3: CASSPPGQGGSSYNSPLHF
D: TRBD1; V: TRBV2; size: .; CDR3: CASSETGQGRNEQFF
D: TRBD1; V: TRBV9; size: .; CDR3: CASSPWDRASEEQYF
D: .; V: TRBV7-9; size: .; CDR3: CASSLLWTDEQFF
D: .; V: TRBV27; size: .; CDR3: CASSSIWRNTEAFF
D: .; V: TRBV9; size: once; CDR3: CASSVRETPPYEQYF
D: TRBD2; V: TRBV5-4; size: .; CDR3: CASSLAEAGGFDEQYF
D: TRBD2; V: TRBV2; size: .; CDR3: CASSEDLAGATYEQYF
D: .; V: TRBV30; size: .; CDR3: CAWKGAGELFF
D: .; V: TRBV7-9; size: .; CDR3: CASSYREGEQYF